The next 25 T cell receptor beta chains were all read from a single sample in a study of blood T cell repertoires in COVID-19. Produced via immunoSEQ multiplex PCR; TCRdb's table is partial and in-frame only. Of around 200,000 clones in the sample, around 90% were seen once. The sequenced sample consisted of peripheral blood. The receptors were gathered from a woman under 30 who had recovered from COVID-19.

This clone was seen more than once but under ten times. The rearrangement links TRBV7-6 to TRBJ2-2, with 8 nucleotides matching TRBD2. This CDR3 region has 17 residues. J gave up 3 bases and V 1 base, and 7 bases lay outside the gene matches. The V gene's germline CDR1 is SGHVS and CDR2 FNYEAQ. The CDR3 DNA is TGTGCCAGCAGCTTAGACGGTAGCGGGATTTACACCGGGGAGCTGTTTTTT. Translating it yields CASSLDGSGIYTGELFF. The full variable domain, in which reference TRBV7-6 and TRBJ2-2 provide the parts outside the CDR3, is GAGVSQSPRYKVTKRGQDVALRCDPISGHVSLYWYRQALGQGPEFLTYFNYEAQQDKSGLPNDRFSAERPEGSISTLTIQRTEQRDSAMYRCASSLDGSGIYTGELFFGEGSRLTVL.

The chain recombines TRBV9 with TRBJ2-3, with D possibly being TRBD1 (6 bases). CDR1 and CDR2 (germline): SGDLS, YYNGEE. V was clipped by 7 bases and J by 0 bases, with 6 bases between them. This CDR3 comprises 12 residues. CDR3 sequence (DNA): TGTGCCAGCCAGGGGAGCACAGATACGCAGTATTTT. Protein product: CASQGSTDTQYF.

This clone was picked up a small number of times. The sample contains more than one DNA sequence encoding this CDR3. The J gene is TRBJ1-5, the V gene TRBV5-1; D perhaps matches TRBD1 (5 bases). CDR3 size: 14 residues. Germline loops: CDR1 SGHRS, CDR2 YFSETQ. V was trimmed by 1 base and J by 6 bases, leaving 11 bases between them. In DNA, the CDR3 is TGCGCCAGCAGCTTGACCGGGGGTGGTCAGCCCCAGCATTTT. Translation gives CASSLTGGGQPQHF.

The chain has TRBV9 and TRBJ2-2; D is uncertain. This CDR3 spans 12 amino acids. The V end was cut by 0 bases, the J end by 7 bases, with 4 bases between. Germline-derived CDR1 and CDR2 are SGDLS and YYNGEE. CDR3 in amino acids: CASSVGSGELFF. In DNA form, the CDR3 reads TGTGCCAGCAGCGTAGGGAGCGGGGAGCTGTTTTTT. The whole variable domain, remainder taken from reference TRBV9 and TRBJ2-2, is DSGVTQTPKHLITATGQRVTLRCSPRSGDLSVYWYQQSLDQGLQFLIQYYNGEERAKGNILERFSAQQFPDLHSELNLSSLELGDSALYFCASSVGSGELFFGEGSRLTVL.

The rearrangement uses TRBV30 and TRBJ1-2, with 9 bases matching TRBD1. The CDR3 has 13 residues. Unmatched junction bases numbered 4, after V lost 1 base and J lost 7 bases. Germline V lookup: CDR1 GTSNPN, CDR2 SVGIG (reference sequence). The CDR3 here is CAWSAGQGSGYTF. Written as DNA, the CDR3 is TGTGCCTGGAGTGCCGGACAGGGGTCTGGCTACACCTTC.

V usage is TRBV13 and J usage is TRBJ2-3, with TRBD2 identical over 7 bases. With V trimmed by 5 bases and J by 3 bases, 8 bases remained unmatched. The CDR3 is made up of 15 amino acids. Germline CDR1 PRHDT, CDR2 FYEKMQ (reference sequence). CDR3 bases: TGTGCCAGCAGCGACAGCGGGATAGGGACAGATACGCAGTATTTT. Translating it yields CASSDSGIGTDTQYF.

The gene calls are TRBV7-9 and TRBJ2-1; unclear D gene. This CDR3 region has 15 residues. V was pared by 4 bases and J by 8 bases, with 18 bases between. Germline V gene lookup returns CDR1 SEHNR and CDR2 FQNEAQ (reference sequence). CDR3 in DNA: TGTGCCAGCAGCTCGACCTCCGCTAGGAACGATGAGCAGTTCTTC. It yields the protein CASSSTSARNDEQFF.

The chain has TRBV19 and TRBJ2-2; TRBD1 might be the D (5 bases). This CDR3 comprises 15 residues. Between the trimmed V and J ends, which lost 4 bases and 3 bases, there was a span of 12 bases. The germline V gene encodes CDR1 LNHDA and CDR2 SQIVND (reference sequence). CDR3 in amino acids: CASSNPDTYTGELFF. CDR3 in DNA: TGTGCCAGTAGTAACCCGGACACTTACACCGGGGAGCTGTTTTTT. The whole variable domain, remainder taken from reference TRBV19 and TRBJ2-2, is DGGITQSPKYLFRKEGQNVTLSCEQNLNHDAMYWYRQDPGQGLRLIYYSQIVNDFQKGDIAEGYSVSREKKESFPLTVTSAQKNPTAFYLCASSNPDTYTGELFFGEGSRLTVL.

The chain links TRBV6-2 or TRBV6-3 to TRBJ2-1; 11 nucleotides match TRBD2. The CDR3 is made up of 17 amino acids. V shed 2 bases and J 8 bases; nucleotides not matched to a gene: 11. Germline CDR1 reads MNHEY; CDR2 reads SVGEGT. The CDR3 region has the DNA TGTGCCAGCAGTTACGAGACTAGCGGGAAGGGTATCGATGAGCAGTTCTTC. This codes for CASSYETSGKGIDEQFF.

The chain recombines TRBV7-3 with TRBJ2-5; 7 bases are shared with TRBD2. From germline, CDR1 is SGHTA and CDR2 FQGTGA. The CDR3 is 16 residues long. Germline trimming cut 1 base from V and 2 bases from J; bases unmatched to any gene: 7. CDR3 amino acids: CASSLMSGAGQETQYF. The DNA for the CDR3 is TGTGCCAGCAGCTTAATGAGCGGGGCCGGACAAGAGACCCAGTACTTC.

CDR3 amino acids: CATSRDRNYEQYF. The CDR3 DNA reads as TGTGCCACCAGCAGAGACAGGAATTACGAGCAGTACTTC. The chain is built from TRBV15 and TRBJ2-7; D gene uncertain. This CDR3 comprises 13 residues. Germline V gene sequence: CDR1 LNHNV, CDR2 YYDKDF (reference sequence). Trimming removed 0 bases from V and 4 bases from J, with 7 bases in between.

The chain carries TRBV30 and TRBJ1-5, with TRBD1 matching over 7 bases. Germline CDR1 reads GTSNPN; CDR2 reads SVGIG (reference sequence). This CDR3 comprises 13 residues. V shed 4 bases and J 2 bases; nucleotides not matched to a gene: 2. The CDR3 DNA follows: TGTGCCTGGACAACAGGGGGCAATCAGCCCCAGCATTTT. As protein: CAWTTGGNQPQHF.

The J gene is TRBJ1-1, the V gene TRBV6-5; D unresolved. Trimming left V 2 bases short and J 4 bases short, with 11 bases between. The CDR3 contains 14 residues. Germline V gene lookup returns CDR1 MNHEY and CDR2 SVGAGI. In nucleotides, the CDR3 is TGTGCCAGCAGTTACGAGGGAGGGAGCACTGAAGCTTTCTTT. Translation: CASSYEGGSTEAFF.

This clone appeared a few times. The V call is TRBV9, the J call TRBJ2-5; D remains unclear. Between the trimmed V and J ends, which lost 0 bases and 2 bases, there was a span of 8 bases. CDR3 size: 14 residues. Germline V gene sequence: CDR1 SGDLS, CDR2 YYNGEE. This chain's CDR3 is CASSVDGLQETQYF. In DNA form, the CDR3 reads TGTGCCAGCAGCGTAGACGGGTTACAAGAGACCCAGTACTTC. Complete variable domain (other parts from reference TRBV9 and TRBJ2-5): DSGVTQTPKHLITATGQRVTLRCSPRSGDLSVYWYQQSLDQGLQFLIQYYNGEERAKGNILERFSAQQFPDLHSELNLSSLELGDSALYFCASSVDGLQETQYFGPGTRLLVL.

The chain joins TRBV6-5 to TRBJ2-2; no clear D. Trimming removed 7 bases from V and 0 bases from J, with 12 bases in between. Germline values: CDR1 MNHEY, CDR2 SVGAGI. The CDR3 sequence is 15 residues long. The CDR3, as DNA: TGTGCCAGCATTCCTCTCTTAACGAACACCGGGGAGCTGTTTTTT. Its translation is CASIPLLTNTGELFF.

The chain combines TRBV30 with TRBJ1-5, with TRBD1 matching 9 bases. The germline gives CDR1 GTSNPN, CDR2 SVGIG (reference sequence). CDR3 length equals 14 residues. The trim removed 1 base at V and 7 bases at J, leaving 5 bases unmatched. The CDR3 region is CAWSETGGDQPQHF. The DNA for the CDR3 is TGTGCCTGGAGTGAAACAGGGGGCGACCAGCCCCAGCATTTT.

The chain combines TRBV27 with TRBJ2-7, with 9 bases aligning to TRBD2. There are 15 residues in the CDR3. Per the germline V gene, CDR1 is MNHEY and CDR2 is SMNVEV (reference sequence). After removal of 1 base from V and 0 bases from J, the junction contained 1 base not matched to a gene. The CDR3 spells CASSLFSGSSYEQYF. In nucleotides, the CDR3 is TGTGCCAGCAGTTTATTTAGCGGGAGCTCCTACGAGCAGTACTTC.

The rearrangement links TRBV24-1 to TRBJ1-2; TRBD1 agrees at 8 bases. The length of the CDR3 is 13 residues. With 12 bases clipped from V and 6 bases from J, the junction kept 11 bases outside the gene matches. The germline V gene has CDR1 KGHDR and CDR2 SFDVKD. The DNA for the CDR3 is TGTGCCGTGGAGGACAGGGCTCTCGATGGCTACACCTTC. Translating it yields CAVEDRALDGYTF.

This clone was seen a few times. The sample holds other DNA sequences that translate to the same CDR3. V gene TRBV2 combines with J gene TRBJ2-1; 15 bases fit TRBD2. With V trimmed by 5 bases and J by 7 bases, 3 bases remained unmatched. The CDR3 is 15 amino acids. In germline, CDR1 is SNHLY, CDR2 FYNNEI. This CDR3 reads CASSRTSGRGNEQFF. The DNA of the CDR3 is TGTGCCAGCAGTAGGACTAGCGGGAGGGGAAATGAGCAGTTCTTC.

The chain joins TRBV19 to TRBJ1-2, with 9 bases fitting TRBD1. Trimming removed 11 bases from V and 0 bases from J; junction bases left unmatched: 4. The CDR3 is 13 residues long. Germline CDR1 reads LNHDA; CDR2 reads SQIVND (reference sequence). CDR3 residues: CAARTGANYGYTF. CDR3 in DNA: TGTGCCGCAAGGACAGGGGCTAACTATGGCTACACCTTC.

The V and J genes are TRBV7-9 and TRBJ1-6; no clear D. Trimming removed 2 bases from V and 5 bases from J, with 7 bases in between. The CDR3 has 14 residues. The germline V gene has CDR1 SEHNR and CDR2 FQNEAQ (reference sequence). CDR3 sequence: CASSLRGDNSPLHF. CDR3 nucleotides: TGTGCCAGCAGCTTAAGAGGAGATAATTCACCCCTCCACTTT. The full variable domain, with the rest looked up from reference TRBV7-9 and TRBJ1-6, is DTGVSQNPRHKITKRGQNVTFRCDPISEHNRLYWYRQTLGQGPEFLTYFQNEAQLEKSRLLSDRFSAERPKGSFSTLEIQRTEQGDSAMYLCASSLRGDNSPLHFGNGTRLTVT.

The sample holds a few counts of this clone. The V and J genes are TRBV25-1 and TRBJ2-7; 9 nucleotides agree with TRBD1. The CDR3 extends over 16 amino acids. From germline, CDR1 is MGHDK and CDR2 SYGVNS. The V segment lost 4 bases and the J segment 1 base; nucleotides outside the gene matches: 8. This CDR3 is CASSGSTGTGSYEQYF. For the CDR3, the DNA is TGTGCCAGCAGTGGATCGACCGGGACAGGGTCCTACGAGCAGTACTTC.

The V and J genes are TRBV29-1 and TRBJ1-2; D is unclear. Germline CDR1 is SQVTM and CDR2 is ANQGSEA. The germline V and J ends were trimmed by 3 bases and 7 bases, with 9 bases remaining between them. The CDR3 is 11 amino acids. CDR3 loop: CSVEAGSGYTF. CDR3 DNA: TGCAGCGTTGAGGCGGGCAGTGGCTACACCTTC.

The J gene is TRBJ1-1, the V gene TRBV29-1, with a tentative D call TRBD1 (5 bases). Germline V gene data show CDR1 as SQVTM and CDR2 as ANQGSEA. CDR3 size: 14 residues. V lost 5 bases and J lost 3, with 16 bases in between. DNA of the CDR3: TGCAGCGTTTCCGAGTGGGGCCTGCACACTGAAGCTTTCTTT. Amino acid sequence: CSVSEWGLHTEAFF.

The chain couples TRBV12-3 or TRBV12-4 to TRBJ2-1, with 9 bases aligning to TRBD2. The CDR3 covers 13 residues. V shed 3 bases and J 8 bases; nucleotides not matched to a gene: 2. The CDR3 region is CASSFGGRDEQFF. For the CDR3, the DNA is TGTGCCAGCAGTTTCGGCGGGAGGGATGAGCAGTTCTTC.